These 18 T cell receptor beta chains were sequenced from one sample in a study of T cells after yellow fever vaccination (dated by TCRdb to the late 2010s). Library method: 5' RACE. TCRdb names Illumina NovaSeq 6000 as the instrument used. TCRdb itself trimmed the public reads at Q25 with fastp, ran MiXCR and retained productive beta chains. Rows matching on CDR3 protein sequence are summarized as one entry with the most common DNA and genes. The sample profile shows about 310,000 distinct CDR3 sequences; roughly 4% of them were found once. The ten top clones hold 20% to 30% of the sample. Explained via the paper, the treatment or condition label denotes: live attenuated yellow fever vaccine strain. The starting material was PBMCs, obtained on the day of the yellow fever booster vaccination. These receptors all stem from a man aged 18 to 30 who received the YFV17D yellow fever vaccine.

A few counts support this clonotype. For the CDR3, the DNA is TGTGCCAGCAGCCTACCGACCGGGACAGTCTACGAGCAGTACTTC. Translation: CASSLPTGTVYEQYF. The chain employs TRBV12-3 or TRBV12-4 and TRBJ2-7; 7 bases match TRBD1. The V segment lost 6 bases and the J segment 3 bases; nucleotides outside the gene matches: 11. The CDR3 has 15 amino acids.

The table lists this clonotype with a few counts. The chain joins TRBV6-5 to TRBJ2-5; 7 bases fit TRBD1. Germline V lookup: CDR1 MNHEY, CDR2 SVGAGI. This CDR3 has 17 residues. Trimming took 0 bases from V and 1 from J; bases not matched to a gene: 8. CDR3 DNA sequence: TGTGCCAGCAGTTACTCCGCGGACAGGTACCTCCAAGAGACCCAGTACTTC. Protein sequence: CASSYSADRYLQETQYF.

The sample holds many counts of this clonotype. This sequence joins TRBV6-5 and TRBJ2-1; D is unresolved. Germline V CDR1 and CDR2: MNHEY, SVGAGI. Trimming cost V 0 bases and J 7 bases, with 10 bases left between them. This CDR3 is 14 amino acids long. The CDR3 protein is CASSYSKGLNEQFF. DNA of the CDR3: TGTGCCAGCAGTTACTCGAAAGGGTTGAATGAGCAGTTCTTC.

This clonotype was seen repeatedly, ten times or more. This sequence joins TRBV7-9 and TRBJ1-1, with a tentative D call TRBD1 (6 bases). The V and J ends lost 6 bases and 0 bases respectively, with 14 bases between them. The CDR3 consists of 15 residues. Germline lookup yields CDR1 SEHNR and CDR2 FQNEAQ (reference sequence). This CDR3 is CASRGGRQLNTEAFF. For the CDR3, the DNA is TGTGCCAGCAGGGGGGGGCGGCAGTTGAACACTGAAGCTTTCTTT.

This clonotype was found many times. The chain uses TRBV4-3 and TRBJ2-7; D is undetermined. The germline V gene has CDR1 LGHNA and CDR2 YSLEER. V gave up 0 bases and J gave up 2 bases, with 5 bases separating them. The CDR3 totals 13 residues. The CDR3 is CASSQDRAYEQYF. The DNA of the CDR3 is TGCGCCAGCAGCCAAGACAGAGCCTACGAGCAGTACTTC.

The chain combines TRBV4-2 with TRBJ2-1; 10 nucleotides agree with TRBD2. Germline loops: CDR1 LGHNA, CDR2 YNFKEQ. Germline trimming cut 2 bases from V and 3 bases from J; bases unmatched to any gene: 10. The CDR3 totals 18 residues. The CDR3 nucleotides read TGTGCCAGCAGCCAACAGGGAGTACTAGCGGGGTTCTACAATGAGCAGTTCTTC. Its translation: CASSQQGVLAGFYNEQFF.

This clonotype has more than one count but fewer than ten. This chain connects TRBV20-1 to TRBJ1-2; D gene unclear. The V end lost 0 bases, the J end lost 6 bases, and 14 bases lay between the germline ends. CDR3 length equals 14 residues. CDR1 and CDR2 from the germline V gene are DFQATT and SNEGSKA (reference sequence). The CDR3 region is CSAREVGRRNGYTF. The CDR3 bases are TGCAGTGCTAGAGAAGTAGGGCGAAGAAATGGCTACACCTTC.

This clonotype was counted between two and nine times. The chain combines TRBV6-2 or TRBV6-3 with TRBJ2-1, with TRBD2 matching over 12 bases. The germline V gene has CDR1 MNHEY and CDR2 SVGEGT. Unmatched junction bases numbered 5, after V lost 6 bases and J lost 8 bases. The CDR3 loop spans 14 amino acids. The CDR3 DNA reads as TGTGCCAGCAGGTCACTAGCGGGGGGATATGAGCAGTTCTTC. Translated, it gives CASRSLAGGYEQFF.

This clonotype was counted ten times or more. This chain connects TRBV5-1 to TRBJ2-3; TRBD2 agrees at 7 bases. Trimming took 1 base from V and 4 from J; bases not matched to a gene: 15. CDR1 SGHRS and CDR2 YFSETQ come from the germline V gene. The CDR3 is 18 residues long. CDR3 in DNA: TGCGCCAGCAGCTTGTTGTCCGGGGGAGGGGCGCTGGCAGATACGCAGTATTTT. Protein product: CASSLLSGGGALADTQYF.

The table lists this clonotype with a few counts. The rearrangement uses TRBV6-5 and TRBJ2-7; D call uncertain. The CDR3 sequence is 9 residues long. CDR1 is MNHEY, CDR2 SVGAGI, per germline. Trimming left V 4 bases short and J 6 bases short, with 1 base between. Written as DNA, the CDR3 is TGTGCCAGCAGTTCCGAGCAGTACGTC. Amino acid sequence: CASSSEQYV.

This clonotype was found many times. The chain links TRBV30 to TRBJ2-3, with 9 bases fitting TRBD2. This CDR3 is 16 amino acids long. CDR1 and CDR2 from the germline V gene are GTSNPN and SVGIG (reference sequence). J lost 0 bases, V lost 0 bases, and 4 bases had no gene match. The CDR3 here is CAWSVWAGGSTDTQYF. DNA for the CDR3: TGTGCCTGGAGTGTGTGGGCGGGGGGGAGCACAGATACGCAGTATTTT.

This clonotype was recorded at least ten times. CDR3 sequence (DNA): TGCGCCAGCAGCCCCTCGGGGGTGGCTAACTATGGCTACACCTTC. It specifies CASSPSGVANYGYTF. The V and J genes are TRBV4-1 and TRBJ1-2; tentative D call: TRBD1 (5 bases). The CDR3 runs to 15 residues. Germline CDR1 and CDR2: MGHRA and YSYEKL. Trimming pared 4 bases from V and 0 bases from J, leaving 12 bases between.

At least ten counts were recorded for this clonotype. The chain uses TRBV10-3 and TRBJ2-4, with 9 positions matching TRBD1. CDR1 is ENHRY, CDR2 SYGVKD, per germline. V dropped 2 bases and J dropped 3; count of bases not matched to a gene: 2. The CDR3 is 15 amino acids. The CDR3 is CAISEVTGGKNIQYF. In DNA, the CDR3 is TGTGCCATCAGTGAGGTGACAGGGGGCAAAAACATTCAGTACTTC.

This chain joins TRBV28 and TRBJ2-7; TRBD1 might be the D (5 bases). The CDR3 is made up of 13 amino acids. The germline V and J ends were trimmed by 10 bases and 0 bases, with 13 bases remaining between them. Germline-derived CDR1 and CDR2 are MDHEN and SYDVKM. DNA of the CDR3: TGTGCCATAGCAGAGACAGTCTCCTACGAGCAGTACTTC. It translates to CAIAETVSYEQYF.

This clonotype occurred many times. The chain has TRBV11-3 and TRBJ2-1; no reliable D call. The germline gives CDR1 SGHNT, CDR2 YENEEA. V lost 5 bases to trimming and J lost 6 bases, with 14 bases between them. The CDR3 spans 14 residues. CDR3 sequence reads: CASSPPGLSNEQFF. Here the CDR3 DNA reads TGTGCCAGCAGCCCCCCCGGTCTTTCCAATGAGCAGTTCTTC. Supplemented by reference TRBV11-3 and TRBJ2-1, the full variable domain reads EAGVVQSPRYKIIEKKQPVAFWCNPISGHNTLYWYLQNLGQGPELLIRYENEEAVDDSQLPKDRFSAERLKGVDSTLKIQPAELGDSAVYLCASSPPGLSNEQFFGPGTRLTVL.

This clonotype occurred a few times. The rearrangement uses TRBV18 and TRBJ1-2; tentative D call: TRBD1 (6 bases). Germline values: CDR1 KGHSH, CDR2 LQKENI. This CDR3 is 17 amino acids long. V was cut by 2 bases and J by 3 bases, with 19 bases left in between. The DNA of the CDR3 is TGTGCCAGCTCACCAGGAACAGGGAATTTCGGTCACTATGGCTACACCTTC. It is translated as CASSPGTGNFGHYGYTF.

This clonotype was seen a few times. This chain links TRBV4-3 with TRBJ2-2; D ambiguous. V was clipped by 4 bases and J by 8 bases, with 11 bases between them. In germline, CDR1 is LGHNA, CDR2 YSLEER. The CDR3 runs to 13 residues. The CDR3: CASSPQRRGELFF. CDR3 nucleotide sequence: TGCGCCAGCAGCCCCCAGCGAAGGGGGGAGCTGTTTTTT.

This clonotype occurred many times. The rearrangement joins TRBV7-9 to TRBJ2-2, with a possible D match to TRBD2 (5 bases). This CDR3 has 14 amino acids. Per germline, CDR1 SEHNR and CDR2 FQNEAQ (reference sequence). V lost 5 bases and J lost 2, with 9 bases in between. This CDR3 reads CASSPWTNTGELFF. Written as DNA, the CDR3 is TGTGCCAGCAGCCCATGGACTAACACCGGGGAGCTGTTTTTT.